This entry lists 2 T cell receptor beta chains sequenced from one sample in a study of cytomegalovirus exposure and HLA in healthy donors (dated by TCRdb to 2017 to 2019). Receptor amplification or capture employed the immunoSEQ multiplex PCR assay. Drawn from immuneACCESS, this table holds only the in-frame rearrangements with V and J called that TCRdb kept. Clones are partly lost; checked studies trace under half to an unresolved V gene and leave the rest unexplained. Across this sample there are some 320,000 clones, with roughly nine tenths seen only once. The ten top clones hold roughly 1.1% of the sample. Sequenced sample: PBMCs. These receptor sequences come from a woman aged 30 to 39 in good health and CMV-seropositive.

The chain uses TRBV7-9 and TRBJ1-1; TRBD1 matches 8 bases. Germline loops: CDR1 SEHNR, CDR2 FQNEAQ (reference sequence). The CDR3 length is 12 residues. J was trimmed by 7 bases and V by 6 bases; bases with no gene match: 4. In DNA, the CDR3 is TGTGCCAGCAGACAGGGGGTTGGTGAAGCTTTCTTT. As protein: CASRQGVGEAFF.

V usage is TRBV28 and J usage is TRBJ1-4; 8 bases align to TRBD1. Germline CDR1 reads MDHEN; CDR2 reads SYDVKM. J lost 0 bases, V lost 5 bases, and 2 bases had no gene match. This CDR3 has 15 residues. CDR3 nucleotide sequence: TGTGCCAGCAGTCCAGGGGGCACAACTAATGAAAAACTGTTTTTT. This sequence encodes CASSPGGTTNEKLFF.